The following is a T cell receptor beta chain sequence with its context. Its antigen target is currently unknown. Nothing much larger sits one base from this clone, and base qualities are not available. Library construction relied on the immunoSEQ multiplex PCR assay. For the multiplex PCR, a mixture combining 60 forward primers for TCR Vbeta segments and 13 reverse primers for TCR Jbeta segments was used. A multiplex PCR assay on genomic DNA amplified the CDR3 region of rearranged TCR beta genes. Amplified TCR beta libraries were sequenced as 87-base-pair reads on the Illumina HiSeq System. On the authors' methods: A later analysis counted about 80 million unique TCR beta chains across the 650 to 800 repertoires, and some 11 million of these chains were shared by at least two donors. Raw reads were error-corrected and collapsed into unique sequences with a nearest-neighbor algorithm that merged closely related sequences to remove PCR and sequencing errors. CDR3 sequences were aligned to IMGT reference sequences to assign V, D and J gene segments. For a sequence to be retained, a match of at least six nucleotides was required to both a V gene segment and a J gene segment. A rearrangement was called productive if the CDR3 had no stop codons and remained in frame with V and J, and every other rearrangement was called non-productive. CDR3 was defined by IMGT convention, running from the second conserved V-encoded cysteine to the conserved J-encoded phenylalanine. The earlier analysis of 550 to 650 of the donors excluded any sequence lacking an unambiguous match to a single V gene segment. In an earlier analysis of a few hundred of the donors, a V segment was called functional when productive rearrangements were above 56.7%, and segregating when the standard deviation between donors exceeded 5%. To diagnose cytomegalovirus status from the catalog of TCR beta chain sequences, a statistical classification framework was built. In a later analysis, V and J genes were assigned by comparing TCR nucleotide sequences against IMGT/GENE-DB human TR gene sequences. The TCRdist pipeline was used in a later analysis to assign CDR3 sequences and most-parsimonious VDJ recombination scenarios. In a later analysis, each TCR beta chain was defined by its CDR3 amino acid sequence together with its V-gene family, and reads without a unique V-gene family were excluded. To address suspected cross-contamination and a sequencing artifact, a later analysis removed approximately 590 highly shared, low-generation-probability nucleotide sequences. A later analysis calculated a clonal expansion index for each public chain from normalized within-repertoire ranks of inferred template counts. Generation probabilities in a later analysis came from a VDJ recombination model fitted to out-of-frame rearrangements, and those results were checked against IGoR. A later analysis scored TCR-TCR, TCR-HLA and TCR-CMV co-occurrence with hypergeometric tests, applying a repertoire-size bias correction to TCR pairs. In a later analysis, false discovery rates were estimated by permuting HLA or CMV assignments 20 times. In a later analysis, co-occurring TCRs were grouped using DBSCAN, and TCRdist sequence similarity was added for clustering within HLA-allele-positive subsets. Repertoires with fewer than 30,000 or more than 120,000 public chains were left out of co-occurrence clustering, as were four to six repertoires with anomalous nucleotide sharing. TCRdb took this table from immuneACCESS and kept in-frame rearrangements with V and J called. Such tables lack part of the clones; where checked against another copy, unresolved V genes explain under half of the gap, and the rest is unexplained. The V and J calls and the clone size are those of that table, but D and trimming were determined from the DNA. The sample table records 95,000 to 100,000 clones; over 65% of these occur just once. The ten top clones hold approximately 1.8% of the sample.

As encoded in the germline V gene, CDR1 is MDHEN while CDR2 is SYDVKM. V sheds 5 bases and J sheds 1 base, leaving 9 bases between their ends. The CDR3 spans 13 residues, from the cysteine through the phenylalanine. Only the CDR3 DNA is retained, 39 bases long and in frame from the first base. The cohort was made up of approximately 670 healthy bone marrow donors. At the time of sampling, all cohort members were nominally healthy, though unrecorded immune exposures were likely present. The donor was CMV seronegative and was included in the group of 352 seronegative cohort members. Every donor gave a peripheral blood sample, and the peripheral blood mononuclear cells from that sample were used for TCR beta sequencing. Genomic DNA extraction from the blood cell samples was performed with the Qiagen DNeasy Blood Extraction Kit. The data stem from a study of cytomegalovirus exposure and HLA in healthy donors (dated by TCRdb to about 2017). Turning to the overall study: An earlier analysis of approximately 550 of the donors reported 250 to 350 Gb of sequence data and some 120 million unique TCR beta sequences from about 180 million T cells. Roughly 290 gigabases of sequencing data and approximately 92 million unique TCR sequences made up an early release that covered approximately 620 HLA-typed donors. About five DR-DQ haplotypes were handled as single units for association and clustering because linkage in the cohort was strong. High-throughput TCR immunosequencing, statistical association of individual TCRs with disease status, and machine learning were combined to predict cytomegalovirus infection status. An earlier analysis of some 600 of the donors applied high-throughput TCR beta sequencing to assess whether each TCR beta V gene segment acted as functional or pseudogenic. The aim of the study was to test whether cataloging public T cell receptors could identify signatures of past pathogen exposure. The number of typed donors differed by locus: roughly 620-640 for A, B, C, DRB1 and DQB1; 500 to 550 for DQA1; roughly 600 for DPA1; and roughly 450 for DPB1. In a later analysis, previously published TCR beta repertoires from 666 donors were re-analyzed and high-resolution HLA genotyping was added so that TCR occurrence patterns could be studied. Alongside the repertoire data, information on donor age, sex, ethnicity and CMV serostatus was compiled. Among under 450 genotyped donors of the cohort, an average of 235,054 unique TCR beta nucleotide sequences were sequenced per donor, about a sixth of them non-productive. A later genetic analysis used genome-wide SNP genotypes for about 60% of the roughly 700 donors, treating that subset as a discovery cohort. Of the approximately 370 genotyped donors, 75% to 85% were placed in the genetic ancestry cluster associated with self-reported Caucasian donors. HLA typing included class I and class II loci at four-digit resolution. Rather than using new phenotypic data, the later analysis identified candidate immune exposures from TCR beta sequences and from how often those sequences occurred across donors. Along with the approximately 700-subject first cohort, a separate validation cohort of 120 different subjects was used. All discovery cohort repertoires had been generated using a single sequencing platform. The T cell repertoires of 666 subjects were profiled by immunosequencing and related to cytomegalovirus serostatus.

The paper's findings and limits, for the study overall: The study gave a list of under 200 TCR beta chains associated with cytomegalovirus. Presence/absence analyses assumed roughly uniform sequencing depth across donors, an assumption that may not hold. The sequencing pipeline was judged likely to have produced a cluster of highly shared sequence variants as a technical artifact. Some IMGT-functional V segments, including TRBV6-2 and TRBV6-3, could not be told apart with the 87-base-pair reads, so those segments were excluded. In an earlier analysis of 500 to 650 of the donors, most TCR beta V segments appeared in productive rearrangements about 90% or about 30% of the time, broadly matching IMGT annotations. In a later genetic analysis, a missense DCLRE1C variant was associated with V-gene and J-gene trimming of TCR beta chains, and the association was replicated in an independent cohort. Because counts were too low, around 17 rarely observed V segments, including chromosome 9 orphons, were left out of the earlier analysis of 500 to 750 of the donors. A further reported finding was that TCR beta sequences accurately predicted the HLA-A and HLA-B alleles for most subjects in the first cohort. Compared with the approximately 700-donor mean, donors in an Asian-associated ancestry cluster had fewer N-insertions in productive TCRs, according to a later genetic analysis. When HLA alleles, especially DR and DQ, strongly co-occurred, TCR associations were difficult to assign to individual alleles. The only immune exposure information available for the cohort was CMV serostatus. A later analysis reported that several top co-occurrence clusters appeared linked to parvovirus B19, influenza, CMV and Epstein-Barr virus. Because some donors lacked HLA typing at each locus, the association tests relied only on the typed subset. Only TCR beta chains were sequenced in this cohort, and the absence of alpha or paired-chain data limited detectable features. Linkage disequilibrium might explain the correlated functional status among segregating V segments, but an unknown experimental factor could not be excluded. A later analysis found that HLA-associated TCR beta chains were more clonally expanded and had lower generation probabilities than equally common non-associated chains. In both the original and validation cohorts, the classifier was reported to diagnose cytomegalovirus status with high specificity and sensitivity. Specific HLA alleles were associated with roughly 16,000 TCR beta sequences at a false discovery rate of 0.05 in a later analysis. In a later analysis, TCR association rates were found to vary across HLA loci, with the most associated TCRs seen for DRB1 alleles and the fewest for HLA-C alleles. In a later analysis, most CMV-associated TCR beta chains were found to appear HLA-restricted, with HLA associations seemingly driven largely by CMV exposure. Most TCR sequences were seen in very few donors, while some public TCRs were found in many individuals. It was suggested by the authors that the approach could potentially be generalized to other disease states and immunological phenotypes. A few of the identified cytomegalovirus-associated TCR beta chains were confirmed in vitro to be specific for cytomegalovirus antigens.

The sequence was collected from a male donor in good health and CMV-seronegative. The specimen was PBMCs. Recombination connected TRBV28 to TRBJ2-7; TRBD1 could be the D gene, as 5 bases match. The CDR3 is CASSQQGSYEQYF. The DNA sequence reads TGTGCCAGCAGTCAGCAGGGTTCCTACGAGCAGTACTTC.